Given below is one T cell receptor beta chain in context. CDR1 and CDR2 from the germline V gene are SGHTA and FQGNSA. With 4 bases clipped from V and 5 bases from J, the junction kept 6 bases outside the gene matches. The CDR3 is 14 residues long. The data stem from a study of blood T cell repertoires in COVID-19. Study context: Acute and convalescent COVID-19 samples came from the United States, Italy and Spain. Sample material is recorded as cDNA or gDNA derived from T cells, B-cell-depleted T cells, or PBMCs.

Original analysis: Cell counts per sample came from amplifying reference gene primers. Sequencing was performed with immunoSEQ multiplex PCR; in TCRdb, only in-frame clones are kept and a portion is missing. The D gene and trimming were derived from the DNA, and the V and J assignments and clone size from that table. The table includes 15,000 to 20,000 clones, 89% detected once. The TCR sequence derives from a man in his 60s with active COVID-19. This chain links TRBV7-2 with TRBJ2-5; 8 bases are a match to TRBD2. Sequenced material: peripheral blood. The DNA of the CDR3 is TGTGCCAGCAGCTCCCTTCGGGGGGGGGAGACCCAGTACTTC. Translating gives CASSSLRGGETQYF.